The following is a T cell receptor (beta chain) sequence with its context. No antigen is known for it. No much larger clonotype is one base removed from it; base qualities were not supplied. Donors were 35 to 40 systemically healthy Caucasian individuals from Russia aged roughly 6 to 100 years. Each donor gave roughly 11 milliliters of peripheral blood, drawn into EDTA-treated Vacutainer tubes. Ficoll-Paque density-gradient centrifugation was used to isolate PBMCs, with at least 7 million obtained per sample. Trizol reagent was used to extract total RNA from PBMCs, with at least 6 micrograms per sample. For every donor, an aliquot of PBMCs went through flow cytometry to measure the percentages of naive CD45RAhigh/CD27high T cells. Libraries were built with 5' RACE. Sequencer: Illumina HiSeq 2500. A second PCR of roughly 7 to 12 cycles was run with a J-beta primer mix and a sample-barcoded 5' primer. A unique molecular identifier was introduced onto each TCR beta cDNA molecule by a template-switch 5' adaptor carrying 12 random nucleotides. Each sample yielded at least 2.5 million CDR3-containing paired-end reads. First-strand cDNA synthesis was performed from all RNA using the Mint cDNA synthesis kit, with priming by a TRBC-specific oligonucleotide. Following uracil-DNA glycosylase treatment, a first 18-cycle PCR with universal primers M1SS and BC2_uni_R was performed on all cDNA. The paper's data handling went like this. For normalization, 1 million high-quality reads, each with a distinct molecular identifier, were randomly selected from each sample. Reads sharing molecular identifiers were discarded rather than binned into consensus sequences. MiTCR, run with a Q25 quality threshold and the strictest error-elimination algorithm, handled CDR3 identification, clonotype clustering and error correction. A nonparametric unseen species model with Euler transformation was used to estimate a lower bound on total TCR beta diversity. TCRdb applied fastp at Q25 and MiXCR to the public reads, then kept only in-frame beta chains. Identical CDR3 protein sequences are pooled into one entry, listed with their most common genes and DNA. TCRdb, rather than the study authors, made the V and J calls. In this sample the table shows roughly 500,000 distinct CDR3 sequences, 27% of which occur a single time. The top ten clonotypes cover roughly 20% of the sample.

The CDR3 starts with the cysteine, ends with the phenylalanine, and has 16 residues. CDR3 DNA only is kept here, 48 bases in frame from base 1. CDR1 and CDR2, per the germline V gene (reference sequence), are MNHEY and SMNVEV. After removal of 6 bases from V and 0 bases from J, the junction retains 11 bases not matched to a gene. The data derive from a study of blood T cells in healthy people across ages (dated by TCRdb to the mid-2010s). General notes on the study: In model experiments, template switching captured about one uniquely barcoded TCR beta cDNA molecule for every two T cells. The study measured age-related changes in TCR beta repertoire diversity using deep sequencing normalized with unique cDNA molecular identifiers. Two additional independent replicas of 1 million unique cDNA reads from the same blood draw were analyzed for two donors (one aged 18 to 30 and one aged 80 or older). Donors of different ages were randomly distributed across sequencing lanes to avoid experimental bias. Donors were grouped into four age groups: young (average about 15 years), middle-aged (39), aged (around 56) and long-lived (around 82). Broad study findings and their caveats: Observed TCR beta diversity per million T cells fell roughly linearly with age, and a significant reduction was already apparent by age roughly 40. Bulk unsorted PBMC profiling prevented conclusive comparison of naive and antigen-experienced compartments. There was a strong correlation between observed TCR beta diversity and the percentage of naive T cells measured by flow cytometry. The long-lived group showed more naive CD4+ T cells, fewer expanded clones and increased TCR diversity than the aged group, suggesting age selection. Estimates of total diversity based on one million sequenced T cells were considered lower bounds and underestimates. The CMV infection status of donors was not known, potentially confounding age-related changes in expanded clonotypes.

The clonotype originates from a woman in her 70s in good health. The material sequenced was blood. The chain employs TRBV27 and TRBJ2-7, with 7 bases aligning to TRBD1. The CDR3 region: CASSLMGTAYSYEQYF. DNA sequence: TGTGCCAGCAGCCTAATGGGGACAGCTTACTCCTACGAGCAGTACTTC.